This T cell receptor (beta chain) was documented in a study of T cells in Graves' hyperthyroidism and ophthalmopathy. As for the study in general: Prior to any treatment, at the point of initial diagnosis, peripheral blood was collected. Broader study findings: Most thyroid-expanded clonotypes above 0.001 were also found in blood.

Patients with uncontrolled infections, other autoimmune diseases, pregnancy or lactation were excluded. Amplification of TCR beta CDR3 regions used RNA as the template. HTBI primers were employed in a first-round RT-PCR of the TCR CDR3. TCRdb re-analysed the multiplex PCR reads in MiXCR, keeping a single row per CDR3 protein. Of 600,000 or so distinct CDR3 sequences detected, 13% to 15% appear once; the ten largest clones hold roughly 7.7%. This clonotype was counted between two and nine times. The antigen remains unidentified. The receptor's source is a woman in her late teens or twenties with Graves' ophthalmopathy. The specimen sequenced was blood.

This CDR3 reads CASSLGESSRSYEQYF. In nucleotides, the CDR3 is TGTGCCAGCAGCTTAGGGGAGTCCTCTAGGTCCTACGAGCAGTACTTC. This chain links TRBV7-9 with TRBJ2-7, with D perhaps TRBD2 (5 bases). Between the trimmed V and J ends, which lost 1 base and 1 base, there was a span of 14 bases. CDR1 and CDR2 from the germline V gene are SEHNR and FQNEAQ (reference sequence). The CDR3 has 16 amino acids.